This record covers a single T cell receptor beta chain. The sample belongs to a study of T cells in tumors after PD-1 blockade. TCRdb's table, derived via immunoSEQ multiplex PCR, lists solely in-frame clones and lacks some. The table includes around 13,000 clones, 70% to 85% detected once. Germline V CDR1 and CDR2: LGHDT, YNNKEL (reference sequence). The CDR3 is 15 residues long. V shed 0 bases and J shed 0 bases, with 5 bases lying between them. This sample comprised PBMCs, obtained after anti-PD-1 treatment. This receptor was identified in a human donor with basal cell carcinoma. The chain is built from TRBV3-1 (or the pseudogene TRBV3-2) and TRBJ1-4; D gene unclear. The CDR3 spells CASSQDTATNEKLFF. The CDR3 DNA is TGTGCCAGCAGCCAAGATACGGCAACTAATGAAAAACTGTTTTTT.